The T cell receptor beta chain described here comes from a study of technical replicates of blood from several donors. Sequencing was performed with immunoSEQ multiplex PCR; in TCRdb, only in-frame clones are kept and a portion is missing. The sample has around 75,000 clones, over 80% seen once. The germline CDR1 and CDR2 sequences are SNHLY and FYNNEI. The ends lost 8 bases at V and 3 bases at J; junction bases unmatched: 3. CDR3 length equals 12 residues. The sequenced sample consisted of T cells isolated from PBMCs. The J gene is TRBJ2-5, the V gene TRBV2, with 7 bases aligning to TRBD1. The source of this sequence is a human donor in good health. CDR3 sequence: CASRDREETQYF. The CDR3 DNA sequence: TGTGCCAGCCGCGACAGGGAAGAGACCCAGTACTTC. Full variable domain (rest looked up from reference TRBV2 and TRBJ2-5): EPEVTQTPSHQVTQMGQEVILRCVPISNHLYFYWYRQILGQKVEFLVSFYNNEISEKSEIFDDQFSVERPDGSNFTLKIRSTKLEDSAMYFCASRDREETQYFGPGTRLLVL.